The clone carrying this T cell receptor beta chain appeared a few times. Its antigen is currently unknown. Together with a sample-barcoded 5' primer, a J-beta primer mix was included in a second PCR lasting about 6 to 12 cycles. A single record per CDR3 protein comes from TCRdb applying MiXCR to the 5' RACE reads. The repertoire holds around 1,900,000 distinct CDR3 sequences, with approximately 40% as singletons. The data are from a study of blood T cells in healthy people across ages. The CDR3 has 14 residues. The V gene lost 2 bases and the J gene lost 5 bases, with 13 bases spanning the gap. Germline loops: CDR1 SGHRS, CDR2 YFSETQ. Notes on the study in general: Naive T cell percentage and TCR beta diversity correlated strongly. Donor CMV status was unknown, possibly confounding expanded clonotype changes.

This chain connects TRBV5-1 to TRBJ1-2; the D gene is possibly TRBD1 (6 bases). Material for sequencing was blood. This TCR was sampled from a human donor in good health. The CDR3 sequence is CASSFWTALYGYTF. Here the CDR3 DNA reads TGCGCCAGCAGCTTTTGGACAGCCCTTTATGGCTACACCTTC.